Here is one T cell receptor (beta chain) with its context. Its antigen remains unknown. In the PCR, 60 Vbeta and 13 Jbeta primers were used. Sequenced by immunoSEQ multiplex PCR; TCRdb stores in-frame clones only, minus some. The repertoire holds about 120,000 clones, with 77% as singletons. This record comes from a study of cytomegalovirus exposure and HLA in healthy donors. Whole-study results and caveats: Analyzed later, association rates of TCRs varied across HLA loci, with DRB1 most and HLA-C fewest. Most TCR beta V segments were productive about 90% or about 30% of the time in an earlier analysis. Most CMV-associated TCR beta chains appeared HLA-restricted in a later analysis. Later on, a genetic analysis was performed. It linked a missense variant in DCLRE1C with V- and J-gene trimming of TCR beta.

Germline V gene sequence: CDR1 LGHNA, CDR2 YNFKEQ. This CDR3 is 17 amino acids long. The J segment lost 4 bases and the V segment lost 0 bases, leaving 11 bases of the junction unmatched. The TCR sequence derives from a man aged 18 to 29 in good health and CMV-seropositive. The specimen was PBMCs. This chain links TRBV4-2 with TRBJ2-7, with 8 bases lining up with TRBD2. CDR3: CASSQESGLAGIYEQYF. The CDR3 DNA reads TGTGCCAGCAGCCAAGAAAGTGGTTTAGCGGGAATTTACGAGCAGTACTTC.